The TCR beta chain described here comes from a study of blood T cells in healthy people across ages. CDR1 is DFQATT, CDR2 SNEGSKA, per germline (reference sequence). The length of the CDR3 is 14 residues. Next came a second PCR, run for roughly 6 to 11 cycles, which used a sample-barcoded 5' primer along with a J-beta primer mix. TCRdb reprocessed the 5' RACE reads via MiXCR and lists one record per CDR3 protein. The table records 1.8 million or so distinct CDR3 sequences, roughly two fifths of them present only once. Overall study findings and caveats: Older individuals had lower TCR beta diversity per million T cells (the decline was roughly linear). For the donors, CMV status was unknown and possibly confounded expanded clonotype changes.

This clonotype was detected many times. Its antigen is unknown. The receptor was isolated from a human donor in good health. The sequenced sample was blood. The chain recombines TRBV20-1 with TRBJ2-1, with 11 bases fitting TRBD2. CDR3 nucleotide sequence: TGCAGCGCCTCGACTAGCGGGGCCTACAATGAGCAGTTCTTC. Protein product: CSASTSGAYNEQFF.